The T cell receptor beta chain under discussion was sequenced for a study of CD8+ T cells in alopecia areata (dated by TCRdb to 2016 to 2019). Regarding the study in general: Treated patients were enrolled in an open-label pilot trial of oral tofacitinib, 5 to 10 mg twice daily, for moderate-to-severe alopecia areata. TCRbeta CDR3 regions were amplified by immunoSEQ multiplex PCR with 35 Vbeta forward and 13 Jbeta reverse primers. Biopsies were taken from tofacitinib-treated patients at baseline and again at 4 and 24 weeks into treatment, and several of those patients also had a later scalp biopsy. For the treated patients, the SALT score, which quantifies what percentage of scalp surface area is affected, served as the measure of disease severity. In humans, TCRbeta sequencing was performed on scalp tissue and on sorted CD4+ and CD8+ peripheral blood T cells from healthy controls and from patients with patchy or totalis/universalis alopecia areata. Clonality in the scalp was compared among normal scalp (n=4), patchy alopecia areata scalp (n=8), and alopecia totalis/universalis scalp (n=8). The study used high-throughput TCRbeta sequencing to examine T cell clonal expansion in alopecia areata, in both the C3H/HeJ mouse model and human patients. RNA was obtained with the PAXgene miRNA kit for fixed scalp, the miRNeasy kit for PBMCs, and the RNeasy kit for mouse skin. Patients received tofacitinib for 6 to 18 months and were then followed off drug for 6 months to check for delayed response and recurrence.

As concerns this clone: The specificity of this receptor is unknown. One base away there is no much larger clone; base qualities are not given.

The library was obtained by the immunoSEQ multiplex PCR assay. For TCR sequencing, RNA was extracted from every sample and reverse transcribed into cDNA to serve as template. First-strand cDNA was synthesized with SuperScript III using a 2:1 mix of oligo-dT and random hexamers. A synthetic immune receptor repertoire was used to measure amplification bias, and any remaining bias was corrected computationally. Turning to the authors' computational methods: After raw reads were preprocessed to remove errors, the CDR3 was defined following IMGT conventions as running from the conserved cysteine to phenylalanine. Clonality was computed by normalizing Shannon entropy by log2 of the number of productive unique TCRs and subtracting the result from 1. Whether each scalp clone was CD4 or CD8 was inferred by checking scalp TCRbeta sequences against the CD4 and CD8 repertoires from sorted blood. TCRdb holds this immuneACCESS table with in-frame rearrangements only. Some clones are missing; in checked studies, unresolved V genes explain under half, and the rest has no known cause. That table is the source of V, J and clone size, and D and trimming were worked out from the DNA. The sample table holds more than 150,000 clones, of which roughly 61% were seen once. Around an eighth of the sample lies in the top ten.

Interpreted using the paper, the time point label stands for: around 24 weeks on oral tofacitinib. Per the publication, the treatment or condition label means: oral pan-JAK inhibitor, 5-10 mg twice daily. Lesional scalp punch biopsies and peripheral blood were obtained from alopecia areata patients. PBMCs were isolated by density centrifugation and stained for CD3, CD4 and CD8, and CD4+ and CD8+ T cells were sorted on a FACSAria. The research as a whole found: Tofacitinib significantly decreased scalp clonality and the number of expanded CD8+ clones among the top 100 scalp clones. Unlike mouse skin, where gammadelta T cells dominate, normal human skin contains resident alphabeta T cells that get sequenced too, which complicates analysis of the scalp TCR repertoire. TCR sequences shared between patients were less clear than in mice, possibly partly because of HLA diversity in the patient population. Compared with normal scalp, lesional scalp had higher clonality and more expanded CD8+ clones, particularly in alopecia totalis/universalis, a pattern that suggests antigenic drive. The treated cohort was small, with a single nonresponder, so links between baseline CD8+ expansion and response need larger studies. During tofacitinib treatment, many expanded lesional clones remained in scalp and blood, and this persistence may partly explain relapse after treatment is stopped.

The sequence came from a human donor with alopecia areata. This specimen consisted of CD8+ T cells sorted from blood, obtained at week 24, from a patient treated with tofacitinib.

The DNA reads as follows: TGTGCCAGCAGTTGGGGCAGGGGCTTTGGCGAGCAGTACTTC. This is translated as CASSWGRGFGEQYF. The chain joins TRBV27 to TRBJ2-7; a weak D assignment points to TRBD1 (6 bases agree). From the germline V gene (reference sequence), CDR1 is MNHEY and CDR2 is SMNVEV. The CDR3, from cysteine to phenylalanine, totals 14 residues. The read is trimmed to its CDR3 DNA, 42 bases read in frame from base 1. V is shortened by 4 bases, J by 6 bases, and the region joining them spans 16 bases.